This is a list of T cell receptor beta chains from one sample in a study of blood T cells in healthy people across ages. TCRdb re-called the 5' RACE reads with MiXCR, one entry per CDR3 protein. The sample comprises fewer than 700,000 distinct CDR3 sequences, less than 45% of which are singletons, and around 30% rests with the top ten. The sequenced sample was blood. The source is a man older than 75 in good health. Both conserved end residues are part of each CDR3. D genes are given only for firm matches. Rows may omit the clone size; those that give it use once, few, many or a size class.

cdr3_length j_call clone_size d_call v_call cdr3_nt cdr3_aa
16 TRBJ2-5 NA TRBD2 TRBV6-2/TRBV6-3 TGTGCCAGCAGTGGGTCCGGACTAGCGGGCGAAGAGACCCAGTACTTC CASSGSGLAGEETQYF
16 TRBJ2-7 few NA TRBV2 TGTGCCAGCAGCGGACAGCCAACCATAAGCTCCTACGAGCAGTACTTC CASSGQPTISSYEQYF
11 TRBJ2-5 NA TRBD1 TRBV3-1 TGTGCCAGCAGCCGTCCGGGACAGGGGTACTTC CASSRPGQGYF
12 TRBJ1-1 once NA TRBV29-1 TGCAGCGTCGAAGAAAGCGAGGGGCGGGCTTTCTTT CSVEESEGRAFF
18 TRBJ2-1 NA NA TRBV6-2/TRBV6-3 TGTGCCAGCAGTTACGGGGCCCCCGTTACAGGGTTATACAATGAGCAGTTCTTC CASSYGAPVTGLYNEQFF
14 TRBJ2-3 many NA TRBV29-1 TGCAGCGTTGAGGGTGCGGGCGGCACAGATACGCAGTATTTT CSVEGAGGTDTQYF
13 TRBJ1-6 NA NA TRBV3-1 TGTGCCAGCAGCCAAGTGGAGAGTTCACCCTTCCACTTT CASSQVESSPFHF
13 TRBJ2-1 NA NA TRBV14 TGTGCCAGGAGCCAAGTAAGGGACTCAAAGCAGTTCTTC CARSQVRDSKQFF
14 TRBJ2-4 few NA TRBV29-1 TGCAGCGTAACGGACAGATTAGCCAAAAACATTCAGTACTTC CSVTDRLAKNIQYF
14 TRBJ2-5 few TRBD2 TRBV7-2 TGTGCCAGCAGTTCAGCGGGGGCCCAAGAGACCCAGTACTTC CASSSAGAQETQYF
13 TRBJ1-1 NA NA TRBV3-1 TGTGCCAGCAGCCAAGGGGGGCTGGAGGAAGCTTTCTTT CASSQGGLEEAFF
18 TRBJ2-3 NA NA TRBV11-2 TGTGCCAGCAGCTCCTGGTCACGGGGCGGGACTAGCACAGATACGCAGTATTTT CASSSWSRGGTSTDTQYF
13 TRBJ2-1 NA NA TRBV7-2 TGTGCCAGCACCCATAACTCCTACAATGAGCAGTTCTTC CASTHNSYNEQFF
15 TRBJ2-1 NA TRBD2 TRBV3-1 TGTGCCAGCAGCCAAGCTAGCGGGGGTTACAATGAGCAGTTCTTC CASSQASGGYNEQFF
16 TRBJ2-3 NA NA TRBV13 TGTGCCAGCAGCTTCCCTCTGGTGGGAGACACAGATACGCAGTATTTT CASSFPLVGDTDTQYF
15 TRBJ1-5 NA TRBD1 TRBV6-5 TGTGCCAGCAGGCCACAGGGGTATAGCAATCAGCCCCAGCATTTT CASRPQGYSNQPQHF
14 TRBJ2-4 NA TRBD1 TRBV9 TGTGCCAGCAGCGGGACAGGGGGGAAAAACATTCAGTACTTC CASSGTGGKNIQYF
13 TRBJ2-5 NA NA TRBV6-2/TRBV6-3 TGTGCCAGCAAAAAAACAGGGAACAATGAGCAGTACTTC CASKKTGNNEQYF
12 TRBJ2-1 few TRBD1 TRBV27 TGTGCCAGCAGTAAGCCAGGGGGTGAGCAGTTCTTC CASSKPGGEQFF
13 TRBJ1-5 NA NA TRBV18 TGTGCCAGCTCACGTGACAGTTATCAGCCCCAGCATTTT CASSRDSYQPQHF
13 TRBJ2-7 NA NA TRBV6-1 TGTGCCAGCACCGCACCGGGGGTCCGCGAGCAGTACTTC CASTAPGVREQYF
14 TRBJ1-2 NA NA TRBV3-1 TGTGCCAGCAGCCAAGATCTCTATTTCTATGGCTACACCTTC CASSQDLYFYGYTF
16 TRBJ1-5 NA NA TRBV6-2/TRBV6-3 TGTGCCAGCAGTTATAATCTTCTTGGAGGGAATCAGCCCCAGCATTTT CASSYNLLGGNQPQHF
11 TRBJ2-1 few NA TRBV2 TGTGCCAGAACTAGGTTGGATGAGCAGTTCTTC CARTRLDEQFF
15 TRBJ2-2 NA NA TRBV27 TGTGCCAGCAGTTTAGTCCAGCCGGACACCGGGGAGCTGTTTTTT CASSLVQPDTGELFF
14 TRBJ2-4 NA TRBD1 TRBV19 TGTGCCAGTAGTATAACCGGGACAGGCGACGAGCGGTACTTC CASSITGTGDERYF
17 TRBJ2-7 NA TRBD2 TRBV5-1 TGCGCCAGCAGTTACGGGACTAGCGGGAGTTCAGGCTACGAGCAGTACTTC CASSYGTSGSSGYEQYF
13 TRBJ1-1 few NA TRBV4-3 TGCGCCAGCAGCCAGGGATTTTTCGAATGGGCTTTCTTT CASSQGFFEWAFF
14 TRBJ1-1 NA NA TRBV5-1 TGCGCCAGCAGCAAAGGGGAGAGCAATAGTGAAGCTTTCTTT CASSKGESNSEAFF
14 TRBJ1-2 NA NA TRBV30 TGTGCCTGGAGTGCGGGGGGAAACAACTATGGCTACACCTTC CAWSAGGNNYGYTF
14 TRBJ2-7 many NA TRBV7-2 TGTGCCAGCAGCTCTAGGGCCGTCTCCTACGAGCAGTACTTC CASSSRAVSYEQYF
13 TRBJ2-3 few NA TRBV6-2/TRBV6-3 TGTGCCAGCGGAGTGGGGGCTGCAGATACGCAGTATTTT CASGVGAADTQYF
16 TRBJ2-5 NA NA TRBV2 TGTGCCAGCAGTGATGACCCGGTTGTCAACCAAGAGACCCAGTACTTC CASSDDPVVNQETQYF
13 TRBJ1-3 few NA TRBV29-1 TGCAGCGTACGGACAGACTCTGGAAACACCATATATTTT CSVRTDSGNTIYF
15 TRBJ2-3 few NA TRBV6-2/TRBV6-3 TGTGCCAGCAGTTATTGGGGGAGCTCCACAGATACGCAGTATTTT CASSYWGSSTDTQYF
15 TRBJ1-2 few NA TRBV25-1 TGTGCCAGCAGTGAACAAAGGGACGGTAACTATGGCTACACCTTC CASSEQRDGNYGYTF
14 TRBJ1-2 NA NA TRBV5-1 TGCGCCAGCAGCCCAGACGAAGGGAGCTATGGCTACACCTTC CASSPDEGSYGYTF
17 TRBJ1-2 few NA TRBV29-1 TGCAGCGTTGAAGAGCTTGGGGGGGAAGGGCTGAGATATGGCTACACCTTC CSVEELGGEGLRYGYTF
18 TRBJ2-1 NA TRBD2 TRBV6-2/TRBV6-3 TGTGCCAGCAGTTCCCCGCCCCTCCTAGCGGGGGGGGACAATGAGCAGTTCTTC CASSSPPLLAGGDNEQFF
16 TRBJ2-5 few NA TRBV20-1 TGCAGTGCTAGAACTTCCCCCGGGACTCCGACCCGGGAGCAGTACTTC CSARTSPGTPTREQYF
15 TRBJ1-2 NA TRBD1 TRBV20-1 TGCAGTGTCGACGGACAGGCCAGAGCTAACTATGGCTACACCTTC CSVDGQARANYGYTF
12 TRBJ2-3 NA NA TRBV20-1 TGCAGTGCTAGTTTGCAGCAAGATACGCAGTATTTT CSASLQQDTQYF
13 TRBJ2-1 NA NA TRBV6-5 TGTGCCAGCAGCCGGGAGATTTACAATGAGCAGTTCTTC CASSREIYNEQFF
11 TRBJ2-4 NA NA TRBV2 TGTGCCAGCAGAGTACCTTTGGAGCAGTACTTC CASRVPLEQYF